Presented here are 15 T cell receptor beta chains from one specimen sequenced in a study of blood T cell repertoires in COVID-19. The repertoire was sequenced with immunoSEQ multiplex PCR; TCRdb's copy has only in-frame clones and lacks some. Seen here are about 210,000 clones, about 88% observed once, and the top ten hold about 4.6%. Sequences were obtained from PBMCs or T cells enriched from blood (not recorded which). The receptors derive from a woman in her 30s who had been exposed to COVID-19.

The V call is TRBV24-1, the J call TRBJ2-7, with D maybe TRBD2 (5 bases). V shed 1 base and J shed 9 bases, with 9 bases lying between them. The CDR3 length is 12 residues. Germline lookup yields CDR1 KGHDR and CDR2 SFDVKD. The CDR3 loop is CATSDFSGMQYF. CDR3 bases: TGTGCCACCAGTGATTTTTCCGGGATGCAGTACTTC.

The CDR3 DNA sequence: TGTGCTAGTGGTTTGGTACGGGGGACGGCGGGGAAAAAACTGTTTTTT. Amino acid sequence: CASGLVRGTAGKKLFF. This chain joins TRBV12-5 and TRBJ1-4, with D perhaps TRBD1 (5 bases). Germline CDR1 LGHNT, CDR2 FRNRAP. CDR3 length equals 16 residues. V was shortened by 0 bases and J by 9 bases, with 17 bases between the two germline ends.

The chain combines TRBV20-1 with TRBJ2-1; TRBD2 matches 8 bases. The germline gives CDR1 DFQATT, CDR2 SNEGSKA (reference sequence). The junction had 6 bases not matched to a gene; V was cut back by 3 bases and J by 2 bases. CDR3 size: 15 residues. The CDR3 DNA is TGCAGTGCTAGTGACGTAGCGGGAACCTACAATGAGCAGTTCTTC. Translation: CSASDVAGTYNEQFF.

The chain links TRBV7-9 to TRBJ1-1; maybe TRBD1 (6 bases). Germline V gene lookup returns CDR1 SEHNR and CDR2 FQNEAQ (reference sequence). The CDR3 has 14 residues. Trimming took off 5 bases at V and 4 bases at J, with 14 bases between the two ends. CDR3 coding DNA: TGTGCCAGCAGCCAGGGGTCGAGCGGCACTGAAGCTTTCTTT. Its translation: CASSQGSSGTEAFF.

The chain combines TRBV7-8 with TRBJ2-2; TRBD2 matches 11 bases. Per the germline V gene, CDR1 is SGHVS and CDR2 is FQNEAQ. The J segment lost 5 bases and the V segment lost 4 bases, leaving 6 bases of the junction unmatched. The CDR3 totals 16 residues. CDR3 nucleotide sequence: TGTGCCAGCAGCTCCCGACTAGCGGGGCGGACCGGGGAGCTGTTTTTT. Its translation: CASSSRLAGRTGELFF.

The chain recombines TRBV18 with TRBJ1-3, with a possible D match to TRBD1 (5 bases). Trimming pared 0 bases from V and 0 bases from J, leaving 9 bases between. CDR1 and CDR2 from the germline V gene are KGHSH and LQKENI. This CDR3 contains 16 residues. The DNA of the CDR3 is TGTGCCAGCTCACCACCGGCAGGGCTCTCTGGAAACACCATATATTTT. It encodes CASSPPAGLSGNTIYF.

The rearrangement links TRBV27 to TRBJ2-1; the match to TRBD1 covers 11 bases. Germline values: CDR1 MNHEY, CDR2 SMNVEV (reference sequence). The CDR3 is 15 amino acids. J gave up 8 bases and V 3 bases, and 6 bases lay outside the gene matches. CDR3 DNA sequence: TGTGCCAGCAGTTTTCGGACAGGGGGCAGAGATGAGCAGTTCTTC. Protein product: CASSFRTGGRDEQFF.

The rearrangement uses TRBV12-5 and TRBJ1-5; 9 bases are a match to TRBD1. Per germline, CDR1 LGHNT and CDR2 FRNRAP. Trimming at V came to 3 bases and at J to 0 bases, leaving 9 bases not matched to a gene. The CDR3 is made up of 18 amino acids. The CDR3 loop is CASGFRGDRVYSNQPQHF. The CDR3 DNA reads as TGTGCTAGTGGTTTTAGGGGGGACAGGGTATATAGCAATCAGCCCCAGCATTTT.

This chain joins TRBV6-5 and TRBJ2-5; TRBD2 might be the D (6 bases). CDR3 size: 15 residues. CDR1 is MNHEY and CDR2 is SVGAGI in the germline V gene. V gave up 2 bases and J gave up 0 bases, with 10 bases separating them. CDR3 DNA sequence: TGTGCCAGCAGTTACGGGACTGGGTACCAAGAGACCCAGTACTTC. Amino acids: CASSYGTGYQETQYF.

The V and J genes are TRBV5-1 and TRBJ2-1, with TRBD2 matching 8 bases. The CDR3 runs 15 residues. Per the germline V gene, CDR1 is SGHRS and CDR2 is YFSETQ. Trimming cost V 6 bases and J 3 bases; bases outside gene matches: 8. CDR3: CASNRGGGYYNEQFF. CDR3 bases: TGCGCCAGCAACCGGGGCGGGGGGTACTACAATGAGCAGTTCTTC.

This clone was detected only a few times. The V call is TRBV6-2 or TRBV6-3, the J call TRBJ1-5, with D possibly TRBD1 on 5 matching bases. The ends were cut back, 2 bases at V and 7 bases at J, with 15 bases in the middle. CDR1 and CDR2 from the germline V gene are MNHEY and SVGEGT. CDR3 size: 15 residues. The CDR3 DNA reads TGTGCCAGCAGTTACCCTTCAGGGTTTGAACAGCCCCAGCATTTT. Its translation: CASSYPSGFEQPQHF.

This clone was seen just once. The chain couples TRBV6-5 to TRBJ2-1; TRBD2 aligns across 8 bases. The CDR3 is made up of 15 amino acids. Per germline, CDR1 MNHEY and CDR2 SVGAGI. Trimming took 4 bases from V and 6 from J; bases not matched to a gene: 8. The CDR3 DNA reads TGTGCCAGCAGTTTGGGAGCGGGAGCGATCAATGAGCAGTTCTTC. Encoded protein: CASSLGAGAINEQFF.

The CDR3 nucleotides are TGCGCCAGCAGCTCCCAGGGTACCACCGGGGAGCTGTTTTTT. Translating gives CASSSQGTTGELFF. The chain has TRBV5-1 and TRBJ2-2; D is possibly TRBD1 (5 bases). CDR1 is SGHRS, CDR2 YFSETQ, per germline. This CDR3 is built from 14 residues. With 3 bases removed from V and 4 bases from J, the gap between germline ends came to 10 bases. The full variable domain, its missing parts supplied by reference TRBV5-1 and TRBJ2-2, is KAGVTQTPRYLIKTRGQQVTLSCSPISGHRSVSWYQQTPGQGLQFLFEYFSETQRNKGNFPGRFSGRQFSNSRSEMNVSTLELGDSALYLCASSSQGTTGELFFGEGSRLTVL.

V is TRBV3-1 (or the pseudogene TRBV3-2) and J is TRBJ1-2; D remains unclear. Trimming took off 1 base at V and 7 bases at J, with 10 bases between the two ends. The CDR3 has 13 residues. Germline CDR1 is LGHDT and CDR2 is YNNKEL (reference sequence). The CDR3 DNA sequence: TGTGCCAGCAGCCAAGCCAATCAGGTTGGCTACACCTTC. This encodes CASSQANQVGYTF.

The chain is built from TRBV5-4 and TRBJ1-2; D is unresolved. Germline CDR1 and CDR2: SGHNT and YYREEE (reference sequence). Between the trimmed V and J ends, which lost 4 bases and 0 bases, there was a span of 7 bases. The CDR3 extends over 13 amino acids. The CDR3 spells CASSKQANYGYTF. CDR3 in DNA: TGTGCCAGCAGCAAACAAGCTAACTATGGCTACACCTTC.